This is a list of T cell receptor beta chains from one sample in a study of T cell repertoires in cytomegalovirus infection. MiXCR was run by TCRdb on the reads, yielding one entry per CDR3 protein. The data show about 920,000 distinct CDR3 sequences, 30% to 40% seen once. No antigen has been assigned to these receptors. Material: cultured CD8+ T cells from PBMCs, obtained from culture after CMV antigen stimulation. The source of these receptors is a human donor in good health (CMV status not recorded). Some clones in this sample may be carry-over from other donors' samples. Both conserved end residues are part of each CDR3. A D gene is named only where the DNA matches it firmly. Clone size, where shown, is once, few, many, or a class for clones that have expanded.

>TRBV7-8|TRBJ2-3|-|many|15
CASSSSGGVTDTQYF
TGTGCCAGCAGCTCTAGTGGCGGGGTAACAGATACGCAGTATTTT
>TRBV4-3|TRBJ2-5|-|few|17
CASSQDWVFRGEETQYF
TGCGCCAGCAGCCAAGATTGGGTCTTTCGCGGGGAAGAGACCCAGTACTTC
>TRBV4-1|TRBJ1-5|-|few|13
CASSRTQDQPQHF
TGCGCCAGCAGCCGAACACAAGATCAGCCCCAGCATTTT
>TRBV5-1|TRBJ1-2|-|once|12
CASSLDWFGYTF
TGCGCCAGCAGCTTGGATTGGTTTGGCTACACCTTC
>TRBV7-9|TRBJ1-1|-|-|12
CASSLIRSEAFF
TGTGCCAGCAGCTTAATCAGGTCTGAAGCTTTCTTT
>TRBV9|TRBJ2-5|-|-|14
CASSVESREETQYF
TGTGCCAGCAGCGTAGAGAGCAGGGAAGAGACCCAGTACTTC
>TRBV5-6|TRBJ2-1|-|-|15
CASLATGSTYNEQFF
TGTGCCAGCCTCGCGACAGGATCCACCTACAATGAGCAGTTCTTC
>TRBV7-2|TRBJ2-3|TRBD2|many|16
CASSLAGGGATDTQYF
TGTGCCAGCAGCTTAGCTGGCGGGGGGGCCACAGATACGCAGTATTTT
>TRBV6-1|TRBJ2-1|TRBD1|few|15
CASSGRDRGHNEQFF
TGTGCCAGCAGTGGCCGGGACAGGGGTCACAATGAGCAGTTCTTC
>TRBV6-6|TRBJ1-5|-|-|16
CACSVRDIGAFQPQHF
TGTGCCTGCAGTGTACGGGACATAGGGGCATTTCAGCCCCAGCATTTT
>TRBV2|TRBJ2-1|TRBD2|few|14
CASSWASGGNEQFF
TGTGCCAGCAGTTGGGCTAGCGGGGGCAATGAGCAGTTCTTC
>TRBV5-4|TRBJ2-7|TRBD1|once|14
CASSAGTGGFEQYF
TGTGCCAGCAGCGCCGGGACAGGGGGCTTCGAGCAGTACTTC
>TRBV7-6|TRBJ1-1|TRBD1|-|15
CASSLFVQGGTEAFF
TGTGCCAGCAGCTTATTTGTACAGGGGGGAACTGAAGCTTTCTTT
>TRBV7-6|TRBJ1-2|TRBD1|many|12
CASSRTGPDYTF
TGTGCCAGCAGCCGGACAGGGCCCGACTACACCTTC
>TRBV5-1|TRBJ1-2|-|-|17
CASSHDHQDKLNYGYTF
TGCGCCAGCAGCCACGATCATCAAGACAAGCTAAACTATGGCTACACCTTC
>TRBV12-3/TRBV12-4|TRBJ2-3|-|-|12
CASSGGQYTQYF
TGTGCCAGCAGTGGGGGGCAGTATACGCAGTATTTT
>TRBV5-1|TRBJ1-4|TRBD1|-|17
CASSLGTGFGFNEKLFF
TGCGCCAGCAGCTTGGGGACAGGGTTTGGGTTTAATGAAAAACTGTTTTTT
>TRBV7-2|TRBJ2-1|TRBD2|many|18
CASRRPGLAGEFYNEQFF
TGTGCCAGCAGGAGACCGGGACTAGCGGGGGAGTTCTACAATGAGCAGTTCTTC
>TRBV2|TRBJ1-1|-|-|14
CASSEASGNTEAFF
TGTGCCAGCAGTGAAGCTTCCGGGAACACTGAAGCTTTCTTT
>TRBV12-3/TRBV12-4|TRBJ1-2|-|few|16
CASSSSAGGRDYGYTF
TGTGCCAGCAGTTCCTCCGCGGGGGGTAGGGACTATGGCTACACCTTC
>TRBV6-1|TRBJ1-6|-|many|16
CASSPSRYHYNSPLHF
TGTGCCAGCAGTCCTAGCAGATACCATTATAATTCACCCCTCCACTTT
>TRBV10-3|TRBJ2-5|TRBD1|-|16
CAISVLKTGNQETQYF
TGTGCCATCAGTGTGTTAAAGACAGGGAATCAAGAGACCCAGTACTTC
>TRBV18|TRBJ2-3|-|few|16
CASSPLDGPSTDTQYF
TGTGCCAGCTCACCACTTGACGGCCCTAGCACAGATACGCAGTATTTT
>TRBV7-2|TRBJ1-1|-|many|16
CASSLEYQGMKTEAFF
TGTGCCAGCAGCTTAGAGTACCAGGGTATGAAGACTGAAGCTTTCTTT
>TRBV12-3/TRBV12-4|TRBJ1-3|-|-|14
CASTQTGSGNTIYF
TGTGCCAGCACCCAAACGGGGTCGGGAAACACCATATATTTT
>TRBV6-5|TRBJ2-1|-|-|14
CATGEGSSYNEQFF
TGTGCCACCGGGGAAGGAAGCTCCTACAATGAGCAGTTCTTC
>TRBV27|TRBJ2-1|-|-|15
CASSSQESSYNEQFF
TGTGCCAGCAGTTCACAGGAAAGCTCCTACAATGAGCAGTTCTTC
>TRBV12-3/TRBV12-4|TRBJ2-2|-|few|14
CASSMTGATGELFF
TGTGCCAGCAGTATGACAGGAGCCACCGGGGAGCTGTTTTTT
>TRBV5-4|TRBJ2-1|TRBD2|-|15
CASSLAWRGEGEQFF
TGTGCCAGCAGCTTGGCGTGGCGGGGGGAGGGTGAGCAGTTCTTC
>TRBV7-8|TRBJ2-1|-|many|15
CASSLYREPYNEQFF
TGTGCCAGCAGCTTATATAGGGAGCCCTACAATGAGCAGTTCTTC
>TRBV19|TRBJ1-1|TRBD1|many|14
CASSRTGVNTEAFF
TGTGCCAGTAGTAGGACAGGGGTGAACACTGAAGCTTTCTTT
>TRBV27|TRBJ1-1|TRBD1|few|14
CASSRQGDGTEAFF
TGTGCCAGCAGTCGACAGGGAGACGGCACTGAAGCTTTCTTT
>TRBV3-1|TRBJ2-2|-|-|21
CASSHAGDGGSTFLNTGELFF
TGTGCCAGCAGCCACGCTGGAGACGGGGGCAGCACATTCCTAAACACCGGGGAGCTGTTTTTT
>TRBV7-9|TRBJ2-1|-|few|16
CASSLKGQSSYNEQFF
TGTGCCAGCAGCTTAAAGGGCCAGAGCTCCTACAATGAGCAGTTCTTC
>TRBV5-4|TRBJ1-1|-|few|16
CASSLGQGTSTTEAFF
TGTGCCAGCAGCTTGGGTCAGGGAACCTCAACCACTGAAGCTTTCTTT